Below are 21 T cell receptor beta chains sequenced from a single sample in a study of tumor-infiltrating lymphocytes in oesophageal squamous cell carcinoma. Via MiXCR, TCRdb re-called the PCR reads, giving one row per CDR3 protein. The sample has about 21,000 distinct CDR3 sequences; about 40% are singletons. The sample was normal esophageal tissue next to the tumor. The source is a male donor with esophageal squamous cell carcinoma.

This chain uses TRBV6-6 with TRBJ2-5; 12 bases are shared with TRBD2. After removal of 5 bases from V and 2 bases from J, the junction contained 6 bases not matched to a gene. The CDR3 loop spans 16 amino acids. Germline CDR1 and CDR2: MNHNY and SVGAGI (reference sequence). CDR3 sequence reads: CASSATSGSGQETQYF. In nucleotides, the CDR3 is TGTGCCAGCAGTGCGACTAGCGGGAGTGGACAAGAGACCCAGTACTTC.

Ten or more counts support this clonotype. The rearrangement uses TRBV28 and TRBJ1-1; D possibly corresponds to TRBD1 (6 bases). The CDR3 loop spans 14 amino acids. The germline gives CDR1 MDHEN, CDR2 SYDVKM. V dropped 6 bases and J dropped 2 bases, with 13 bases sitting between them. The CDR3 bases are TGTGCCAGCAGCGTACAGGGCAAAAACACTGAAGCTTTCTTT. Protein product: CASSVQGKNTEAFF.

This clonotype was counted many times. For the CDR3, the DNA is TGTGCCAGCAGCCCCAGGGGGCGGGGGGAGACCCAGTACTTC. Translating it yields CASSPRGRGETQYF. This chain connects TRBV7-3 to TRBJ2-5; D possibly corresponds to TRBD1 (8 bases). Germline CDR1 and CDR2: SGHTA and FQGTGA. The length of the CDR3 is 14 residues. Trimming pared 5 bases from V and 5 bases from J, leaving 15 bases between.

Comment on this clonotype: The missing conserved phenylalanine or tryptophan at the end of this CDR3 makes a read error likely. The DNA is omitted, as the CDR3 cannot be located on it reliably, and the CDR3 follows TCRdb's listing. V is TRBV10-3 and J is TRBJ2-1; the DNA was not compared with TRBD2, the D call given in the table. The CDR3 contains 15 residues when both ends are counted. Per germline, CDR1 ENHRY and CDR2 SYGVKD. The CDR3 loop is CAIRSGDAIGYTFGS.

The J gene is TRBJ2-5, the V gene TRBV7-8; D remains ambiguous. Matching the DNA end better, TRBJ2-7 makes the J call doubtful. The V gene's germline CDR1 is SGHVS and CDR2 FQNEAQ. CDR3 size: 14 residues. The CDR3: CASSFPGGAYEQYF. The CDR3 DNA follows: TGTGCCAGCAGCTTCCCAGGCGGAGCCTACGAGCAGTACTTC.

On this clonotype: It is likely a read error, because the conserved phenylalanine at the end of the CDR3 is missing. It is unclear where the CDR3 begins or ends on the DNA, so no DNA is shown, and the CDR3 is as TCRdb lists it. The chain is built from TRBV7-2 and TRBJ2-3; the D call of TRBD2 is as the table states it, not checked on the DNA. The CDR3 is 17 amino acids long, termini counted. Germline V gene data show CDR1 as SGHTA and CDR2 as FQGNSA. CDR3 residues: CASSSTSGSPYEQYFGP.

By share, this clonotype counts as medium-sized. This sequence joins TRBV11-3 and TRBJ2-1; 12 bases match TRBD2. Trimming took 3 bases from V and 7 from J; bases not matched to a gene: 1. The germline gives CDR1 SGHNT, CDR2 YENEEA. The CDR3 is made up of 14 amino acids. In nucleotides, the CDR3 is TGTGCCAGCAGCTTGACTAGCGGGAGTAATGAGCAGTTCTTC. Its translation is CASSLTSGSNEQFF.

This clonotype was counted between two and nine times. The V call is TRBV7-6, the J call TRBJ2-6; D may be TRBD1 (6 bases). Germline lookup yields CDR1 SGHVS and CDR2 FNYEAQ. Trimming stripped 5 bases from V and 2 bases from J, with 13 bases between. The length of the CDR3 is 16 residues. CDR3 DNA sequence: TGTGCCAGCAGCCAGGGGATCGGGACTGGGGCCAACGTCCTGACTTTC. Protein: CASSQGIGTGANVLTF.

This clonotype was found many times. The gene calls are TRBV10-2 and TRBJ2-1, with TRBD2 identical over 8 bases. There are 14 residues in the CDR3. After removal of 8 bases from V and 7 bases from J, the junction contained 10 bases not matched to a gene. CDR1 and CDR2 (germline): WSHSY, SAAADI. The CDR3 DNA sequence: TGCGCCAGCGGCCAGGGACTAGGGTTTAATGAGCAGTTCTTC. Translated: CASGQGLGFNEQFF.

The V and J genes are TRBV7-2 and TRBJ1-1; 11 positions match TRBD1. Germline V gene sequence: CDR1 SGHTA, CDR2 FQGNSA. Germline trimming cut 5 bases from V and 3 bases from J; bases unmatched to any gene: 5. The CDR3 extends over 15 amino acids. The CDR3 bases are TGTGCCAGCAGCGGGACAGGGGGGGTTGACACTGAAGCTTTCTTT. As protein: CASSGTGGVDTEAFF.

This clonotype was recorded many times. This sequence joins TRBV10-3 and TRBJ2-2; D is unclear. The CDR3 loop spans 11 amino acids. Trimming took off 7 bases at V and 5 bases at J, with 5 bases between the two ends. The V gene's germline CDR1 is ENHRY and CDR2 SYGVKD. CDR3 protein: CAIMDTGELFF. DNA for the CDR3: TGTGCCATCATGGATACCGGGGAGCTGTTTTTT.

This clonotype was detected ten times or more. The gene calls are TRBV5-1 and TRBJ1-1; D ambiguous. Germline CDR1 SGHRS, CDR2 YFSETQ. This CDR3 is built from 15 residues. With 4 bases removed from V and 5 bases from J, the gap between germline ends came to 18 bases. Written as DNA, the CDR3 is TGCGCCAGCAGCCTTCCGGGCCCGACGGGAACTGAAGCTTTCTTT. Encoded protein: CASSLPGPTGTEAFF.

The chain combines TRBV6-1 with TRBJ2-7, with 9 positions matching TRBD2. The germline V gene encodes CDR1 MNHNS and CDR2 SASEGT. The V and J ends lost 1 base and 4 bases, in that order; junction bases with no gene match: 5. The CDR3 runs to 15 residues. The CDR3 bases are TGTGCCAGCAGTGAAGTAGCGGGGGCCCTTTACGAGCAGTACTTC. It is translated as CASSEVAGALYEQYF.

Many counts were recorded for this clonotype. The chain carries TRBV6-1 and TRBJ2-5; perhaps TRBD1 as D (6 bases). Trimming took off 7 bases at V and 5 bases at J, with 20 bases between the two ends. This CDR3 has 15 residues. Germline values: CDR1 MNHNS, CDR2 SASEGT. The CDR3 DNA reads TGTGCCAGCAAACGAATCACAGGGAGCGGCGAGACCCAGTACTTC. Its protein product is CASKRITGSGETQYF.

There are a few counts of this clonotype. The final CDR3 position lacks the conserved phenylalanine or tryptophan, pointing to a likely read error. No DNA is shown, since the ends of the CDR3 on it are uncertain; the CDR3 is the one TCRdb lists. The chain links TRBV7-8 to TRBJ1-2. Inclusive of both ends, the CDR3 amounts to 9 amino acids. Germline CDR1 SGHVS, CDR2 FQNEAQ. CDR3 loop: CASSLELAG.

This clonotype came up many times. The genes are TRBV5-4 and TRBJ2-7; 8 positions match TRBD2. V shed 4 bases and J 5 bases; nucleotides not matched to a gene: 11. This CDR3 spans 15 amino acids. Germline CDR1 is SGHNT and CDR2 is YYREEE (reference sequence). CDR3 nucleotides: TGTGCCAGCAGCACAAGCGGGAGTTGGATGAACGAGCAGTACTTC. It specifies CASSTSGSWMNEQYF.

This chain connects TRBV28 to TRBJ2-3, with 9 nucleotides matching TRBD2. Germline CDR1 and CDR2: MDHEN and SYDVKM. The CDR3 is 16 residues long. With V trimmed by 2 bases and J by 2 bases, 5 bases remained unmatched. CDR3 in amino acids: CASSLAGGPSTDTQYF. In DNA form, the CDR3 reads TGTGCCAGCAGTTTAGCGGGAGGGCCATCCACAGATACGCAGTATTTT. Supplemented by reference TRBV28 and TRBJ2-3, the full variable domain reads DVKVTQSSRYLVKRTGEKVFLECVQDMDHENMFWYRQDPGLGLRLIYFSYDVKMKEKGDIPEGYSVSREKKERFSLILESASTNQTSMYLCASSLAGGPSTDTQYFGPGTRLTVL.

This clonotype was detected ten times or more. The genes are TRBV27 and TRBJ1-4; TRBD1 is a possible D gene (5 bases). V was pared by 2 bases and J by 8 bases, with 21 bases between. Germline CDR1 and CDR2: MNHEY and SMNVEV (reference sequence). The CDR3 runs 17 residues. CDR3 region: CASSLVGQGATREKLFF. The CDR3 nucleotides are TGTGCCAGCAGTTTAGTGGGGCAAGGGGCCACTAGAGAAAAACTGTTTTTT.

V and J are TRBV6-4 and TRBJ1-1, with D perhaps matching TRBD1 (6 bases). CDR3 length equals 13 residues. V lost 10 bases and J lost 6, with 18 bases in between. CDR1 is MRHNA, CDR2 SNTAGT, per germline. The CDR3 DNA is TGTGCCACCGCACAGGGAGATGGGGCTGAAGCTTTCTTT. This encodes CATAQGDGAEAFF.

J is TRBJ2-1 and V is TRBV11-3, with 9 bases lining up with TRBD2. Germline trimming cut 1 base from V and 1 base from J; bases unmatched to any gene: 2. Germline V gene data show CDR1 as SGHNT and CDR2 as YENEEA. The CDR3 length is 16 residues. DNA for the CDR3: TGTGCCAGCAGCTTAGGGGGACTAGCTTCCTACAATGAGCAGTTCTTC. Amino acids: CASSLGGLASYNEQFF.

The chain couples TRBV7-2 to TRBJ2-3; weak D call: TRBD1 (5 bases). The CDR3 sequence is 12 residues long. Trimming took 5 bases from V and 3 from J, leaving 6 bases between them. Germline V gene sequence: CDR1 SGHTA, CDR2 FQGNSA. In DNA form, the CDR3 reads TGTGCCAGCAGCGGGGCGACAGATACGCAGTATTTT. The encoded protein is CASSGATDTQYF.